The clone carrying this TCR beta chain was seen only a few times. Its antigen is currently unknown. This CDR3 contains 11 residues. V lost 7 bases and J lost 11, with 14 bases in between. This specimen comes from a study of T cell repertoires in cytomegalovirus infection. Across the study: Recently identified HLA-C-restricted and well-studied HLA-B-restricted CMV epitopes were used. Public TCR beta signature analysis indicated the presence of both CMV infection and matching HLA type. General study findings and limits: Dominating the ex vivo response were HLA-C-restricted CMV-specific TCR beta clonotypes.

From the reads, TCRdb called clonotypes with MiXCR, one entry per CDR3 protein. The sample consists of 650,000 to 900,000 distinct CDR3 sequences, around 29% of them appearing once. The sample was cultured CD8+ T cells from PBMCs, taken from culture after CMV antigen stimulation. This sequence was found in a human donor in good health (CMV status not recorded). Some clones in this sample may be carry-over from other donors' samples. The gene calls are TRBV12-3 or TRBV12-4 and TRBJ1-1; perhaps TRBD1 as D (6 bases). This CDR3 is CASIERQAAFF. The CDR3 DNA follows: TGTGCCAGCATCGAAAGACAGGCCGCTTTCTTT.